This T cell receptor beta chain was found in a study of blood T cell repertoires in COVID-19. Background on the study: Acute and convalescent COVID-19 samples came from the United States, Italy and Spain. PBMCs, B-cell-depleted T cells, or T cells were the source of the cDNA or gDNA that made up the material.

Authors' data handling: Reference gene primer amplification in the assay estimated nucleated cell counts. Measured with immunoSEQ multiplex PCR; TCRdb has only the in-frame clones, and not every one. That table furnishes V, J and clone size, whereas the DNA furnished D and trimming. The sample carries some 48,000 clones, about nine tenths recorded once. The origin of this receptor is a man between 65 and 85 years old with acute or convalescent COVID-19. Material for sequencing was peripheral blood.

CDR3 in amino acids: CASSPWTGEAEAFF. The CDR3 DNA reads TGTGCCAGCAGCCCTTGGACAGGGGAAGCTGAAGCTTTCTTT. This chain uses TRBV5-5 with TRBJ1-1, with TRBD1 identical over 9 bases. The CDR3 extends over 14 amino acids. Germline loops: CDR1 SGHKS, CDR2 YYEKEE (reference sequence). V gave up 4 bases and J gave up 6 bases; unmatched junction bases: 7.